A single sample gave rise to the 19 T cell receptor beta chains below, sequenced in a study of cytomegalovirus exposure and HLA in healthy donors. This PCR relied on a set of 60 Vbeta primers and 13 Jbeta primers. Here immunoSEQ multiplex PCR was the method, and the copy in TCRdb shows in-frame clones only, minus some. Its listing shows 100,000 to 150,000 clones. The sample taken for sequencing was PBMCs. The source is a man in his late teens or twenties in good health and CMV-seronegative.

This rearrangement joins TRBV2 to TRBJ2-5; tentatively, D is TRBD2 (6 bases). Trimming left V 7 bases short and J 5 bases short, with 14 bases between. Germline V gene data show CDR1 as SNHLY and CDR2 as FYNNEI. The CDR3 runs to 13 residues. The chain's CDR3 is CASKQRRGETQYF. CDR3 coding DNA: TGTGCCAGCAAACAGCGTCGGGGGGAGACCCAGTACTTC. The full variable domain, its missing parts supplied by reference TRBV2 and TRBJ2-5, is EPEVTQTPSHQVTQMGQEVILRCVPISNHLYFYWYRQILGQKVEFLVSFYNNEISEKSEIFDDQFSVERPDGSNFTLKIRSTKLEDSAMYFCASKQRRGETQYFGPGTRLLVL.

This chain joins TRBV6-1 and TRBJ2-1, with 9 nucleotides matching TRBD2. Germline V CDR1 and CDR2: MNHNS, SASEGT. Trimming removed 1 base from V and 8 bases from J; junction bases left unmatched: 6. The CDR3 totals 15 residues. The CDR3 sequence is CASSEEAGGHYEQFF. The DNA of the CDR3 is TGTGCCAGCAGTGAAGAGGCGGGAGGGCACTATGAGCAGTTCTTC.

The gene calls are TRBV25-1 and TRBJ1-6; 7 nucleotides line up with TRBD1. With 7 bases clipped from V and 4 bases from J, the junction kept 4 bases outside the gene matches. This CDR3 spans 14 amino acids. Per germline, CDR1 MGHDK and CDR2 SYGVNS. This CDR3 reads CASKKGQYNSPLHF. The CDR3 DNA reads as TGTGCCAGCAAAAAGGGACAGTATAATTCACCCCTCCACTTT.

The chain is built from TRBV5-1 and TRBJ1-1, with TRBD1 as a possible D gene (5 bases). V was trimmed by 1 base and J by 0 bases, leaving 16 bases between them. The CDR3 is 17 residues long. Looked up from germline, CDR1 is SGHRS and CDR2 is YFSETQ. The CDR3 protein is CASSLQAGRAVNTEAFF. The DNA for the CDR3 is TGCGCCAGCAGCTTGCAGGCAGGGAGGGCGGTGAACACTGAAGCTTTCTTT.

The J gene is TRBJ2-6, the V gene TRBV28; TRBD1 aligns across 8 bases. V dropped 6 bases and J dropped 0; count of bases not matched to a gene: 7. The CDR3 runs 17 residues. From germline, CDR1 is MDHEN and CDR2 SYDVKM. The CDR3 nucleotides read TGTGCCAGCAGCTACGGACAGGGCCTCTCTGGGGCCAACGTCCTGACTTTC. It yields the protein CASSYGQGLSGANVLTF.

The chain combines TRBV4-1 with TRBJ2-1; D may be TRBD1 (6 bases). V lost 1 base to trimming and J lost 8 bases, with 12 bases between them. Per the germline V gene, CDR1 is MGHRA and CDR2 is YSYEKL. The CDR3 sequence is 14 residues long. CDR3 nucleotide sequence: TGCGCCAGCAGCCAAGGACAGGTTCTGGATGAGCAGTTCTTC. Amino acid sequence: CASSQGQVLDEQFF.

The chain is built from TRBV16 and TRBJ1-2; D gene uncertain. The V end lost 7 bases, the J end lost 2 bases, and 14 bases lay between the germline ends. The CDR3 spans 14 residues. CDR1 and CDR2 from the germline V gene are KGHSY and FQNENV. The CDR3 is CASTYDGGNYGYTF. CDR3 sequence (DNA): TGTGCCAGCACCTACGACGGAGGGAACTATGGCTACACCTTC.

This chain's CDR3 is CASSERYGGTSRNEQFF. DNA of the CDR3: TGTGCCAGCAGTGAAAGATATGGGGGGACTAGCAGGAATGAGCAGTTCTTC. This chain uses TRBV6-1 with TRBJ2-1; 9 bases are a match to TRBD2. This CDR3 has 17 amino acids. J was trimmed by 7 bases and V by 2 bases; bases with no gene match: 12. Germline CDR1 MNHNS, CDR2 SASEGT.

The chain joins TRBV19 to TRBJ1-1, with a weak D call TRBD1 (5 bases). Germline lookup yields CDR1 LNHDA and CDR2 SQIVND (reference sequence). The CDR3 is 15 amino acids. Trimming shortened V by 9 bases and J by 4 bases, and 21 bases separated the two germline ends. CDR3 in DNA: TGTGCCAGCCTACCGACCGTCGCGGGGCCCACTGAAGCTTTCTTT. It specifies CASLPTVAGPTEAFF.

V usage is TRBV5-1 and J usage is TRBJ1-1; 10 nucleotides line up with TRBD1. The CDR3 length is 15 residues. Germline V gene lookup returns CDR1 SGHRS and CDR2 YFSETQ. V was pared by 0 bases and J by 5 bases, with 4 bases of the junction left unmatched. The CDR3 protein is CASSLVGQGVTEAFF. The CDR3 region has the DNA TGCGCCAGCAGCTTGGTTGGACAGGGGGTTACTGAAGCTTTCTTT.

The rearrangement uses TRBV28 and TRBJ1-4; D might be TRBD1 (5 bases). CDR1 MDHEN and CDR2 SYDVKM come from the germline V gene. Trimming removed 2 bases from V and 3 bases from J, with 10 bases in between. This CDR3 is 15 amino acids long. The CDR3 nucleotides are TGTGCCAGCAGTTTACTACGACAGTCTAATGAAAAACTGTTTTTT. It encodes CASSLLRQSNEKLFF.

DNA for the CDR3: TGCGCCAGCAGCTGGGGGACAGGGGTTTCCGAGCAGTACTTC. Amino acid sequence: CASSWGTGVSEQYF. V and J are TRBV5-1 and TRBJ2-7, with TRBD1 matching over 10 bases. CDR3 length: 14 amino acids. Germline assignment: CDR1 SGHRS and CDR2 YFSETQ. Trimming removed 3 bases from V and 6 bases from J; junction bases left unmatched: 6.

J is TRBJ1-1 and V is TRBV19; D remains unclear. Trimming took 5 bases from V and 2 from J, leaving 6 bases between them. The CDR3 loop spans 12 amino acids. The V gene's germline CDR1 is LNHDA and CDR2 SQIVND (reference sequence). CDR3 sequence (DNA): TGTGCCAGTAGTGCGCGTAACACTGAAGCTTTCTTT. Amino acid sequence: CASSARNTEAFF. The full variable domain, in which reference TRBV19 and TRBJ1-1 provide the parts outside the CDR3, is DGGITQSPKYLFRKEGQNVTLSCEQNLNHDAMYWYRQDPGQGLRLIYYSQIVNDFQKGDIAEGYSVSREKKESFPLTVTSAQKNPTAFYLCASSARNTEAFFGQGTRLTVV.

CDR3: CSLIPSTEAFF. In DNA form, the CDR3 reads TGCAGTCTAATCCCTAGCACTGAAGCTTTCTTT. The V and J genes are TRBV20-1 and TRBJ1-1; D call uncertain. Trimming removed 8 bases from V and 4 bases from J, with 11 bases in between. Germline V gene sequence: CDR1 DFQATT, CDR2 SNEGSKA (reference sequence). The CDR3 runs to 11 residues.

This sequence joins TRBV29-1 and TRBJ1-1; D unclear. V was cut by 2 bases and J by 3 bases, with 10 bases left in between. This CDR3 is built from 13 residues. The V gene's germline CDR1 is SQVTM and CDR2 ANQGSEA. The CDR3 loop is CSVESTEDTEAFF. The CDR3 region has the DNA TGCAGCGTTGAATCTACCGAGGACACTGAAGCTTTCTTT.

The V and J genes are TRBV7-2 and TRBJ1-2; D is unclear. Trimming cost V 1 base and J 7 bases, with 13 bases left between them. The CDR3 is 14 amino acids. Germline loops: CDR1 SGHTA, CDR2 FQGNSA. CDR3 DNA sequence: TGTGCCAGCAGCTTAGAACGGGGAGTGGGTGGCTACACCTTC. Its translation: CASSLERGVGGYTF.

The chain couples TRBV6-6 to TRBJ1-3; maybe TRBD1 (5 bases). V shed 8 bases and J shed 0 bases, with 8 bases lying between them. The CDR3 extends over 13 amino acids. CDR1 is MNHNY, CDR2 SVGAGI, per germline (reference sequence). The CDR3 DNA reads as TGTGCCAGCGGGGGGAGCTCTGGAAACACCATATATTTT. Its protein product is CASGGSSGNTIYF.

The rearrangement joins TRBV5-4 to TRBJ1-1; 8 bases line up with TRBD1. Trimming took 6 bases from V and 7 from J; bases not matched to a gene: 17. Germline values: CDR1 SGHNT, CDR2 YYREEE (reference sequence). The CDR3 extends over 16 amino acids. CDR3 nucleotides: TGTGCCAGCACCCCCGCACTTGCAGGGGGCCAAATTGAAGCTTTCTTT. This sequence encodes CASTPALAGGQIEAFF.

CDR3 in amino acids: CATNRWSATNEKLFF. The CDR3, as DNA: TGTGCCACTAACAGGTGGAGTGCAACTAATGAAAAACTGTTTTTT. The V call is TRBV2, the J call TRBJ1-4; a weak D match, TRBD1 (5 bases). Germline V gene sequence: CDR1 SNHLY, CDR2 FYNNEI. The germline V and J ends were trimmed by 10 bases and 0 bases, with 15 bases remaining between them. This CDR3 has 15 amino acids. Using reference TRBV2 and TRBJ1-4 for the parts outside the CDR3, the full variable domain is EPEVTQTPSHQVTQMGQEVILRCVPISNHLYFYWYRQILGQKVEFLVSFYNNEISEKSEIFDDQFSVERPDGSNFTLKIRSTKLEDSAMYFCATNRWSATNEKLFFGSGTQLSVL.